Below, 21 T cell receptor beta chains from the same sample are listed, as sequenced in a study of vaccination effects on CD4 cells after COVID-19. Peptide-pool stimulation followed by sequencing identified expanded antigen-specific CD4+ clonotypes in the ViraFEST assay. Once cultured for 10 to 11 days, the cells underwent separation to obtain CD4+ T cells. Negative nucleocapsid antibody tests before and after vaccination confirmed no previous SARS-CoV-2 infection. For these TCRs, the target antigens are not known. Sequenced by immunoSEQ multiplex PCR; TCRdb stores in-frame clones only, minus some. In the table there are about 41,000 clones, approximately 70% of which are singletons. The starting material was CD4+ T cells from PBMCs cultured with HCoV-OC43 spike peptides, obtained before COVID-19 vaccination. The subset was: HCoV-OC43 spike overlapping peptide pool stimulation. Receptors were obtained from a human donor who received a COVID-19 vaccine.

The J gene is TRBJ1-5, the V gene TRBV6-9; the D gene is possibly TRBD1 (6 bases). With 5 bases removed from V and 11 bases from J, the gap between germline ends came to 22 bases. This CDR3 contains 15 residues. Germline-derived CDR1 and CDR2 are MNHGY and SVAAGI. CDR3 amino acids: CASSGSQGIQKTQHF. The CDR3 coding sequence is TGTGCCAGCAGTGGATCACAGGGAATTCAAAAAACCCAGCATTTT.

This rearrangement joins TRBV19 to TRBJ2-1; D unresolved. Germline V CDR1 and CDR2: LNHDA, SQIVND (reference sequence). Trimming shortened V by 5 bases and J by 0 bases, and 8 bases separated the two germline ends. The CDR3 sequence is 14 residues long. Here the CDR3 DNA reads TGTGCCAGTAGTCCGTCGATCTCCTACAATGAGCAGTTCTTC. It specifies CASSPSISYNEQFF.

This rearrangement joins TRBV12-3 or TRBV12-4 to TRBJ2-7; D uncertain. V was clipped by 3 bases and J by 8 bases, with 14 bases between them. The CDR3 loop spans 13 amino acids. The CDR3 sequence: CASSLSAGRKQYF. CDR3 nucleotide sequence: TGTGCCAGCAGTTTGTCAGCTGGGCGAAAGCAGTACTTC.

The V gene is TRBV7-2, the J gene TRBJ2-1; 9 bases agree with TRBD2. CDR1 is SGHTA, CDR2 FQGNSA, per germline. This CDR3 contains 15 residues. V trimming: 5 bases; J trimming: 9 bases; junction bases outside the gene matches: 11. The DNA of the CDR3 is TGTGCCAGCAGCCCCAGGGGTCCTAGCGGGGTTGAGCAGTTCTTC. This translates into CASSPRGPSGVEQFF.

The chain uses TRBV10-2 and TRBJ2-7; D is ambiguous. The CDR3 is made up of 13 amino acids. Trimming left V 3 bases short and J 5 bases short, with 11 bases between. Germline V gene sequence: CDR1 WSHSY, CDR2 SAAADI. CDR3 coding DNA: TGCGCCAGCAGTGACCTTCAGGCACACGAGCAGTACTTC. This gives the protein CASSDLQAHEQYF.

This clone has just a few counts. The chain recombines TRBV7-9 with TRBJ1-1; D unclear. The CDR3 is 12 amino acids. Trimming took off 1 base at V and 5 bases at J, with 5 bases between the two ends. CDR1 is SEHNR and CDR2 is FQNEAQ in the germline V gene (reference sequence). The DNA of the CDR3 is TGTGCCAGCAGCTTAGGATCGACTGAAGCTTTCTTT. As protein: CASSLGSTEAFF.

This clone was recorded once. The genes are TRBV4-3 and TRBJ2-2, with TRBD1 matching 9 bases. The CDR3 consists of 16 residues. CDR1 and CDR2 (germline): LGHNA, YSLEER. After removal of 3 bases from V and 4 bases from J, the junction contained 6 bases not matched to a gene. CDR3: CASSQTGGLLTGELFF. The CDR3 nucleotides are TGCGCCAGCAGCCAGACAGGGGGACTTCTCACCGGGGAGCTGTTTTTT.

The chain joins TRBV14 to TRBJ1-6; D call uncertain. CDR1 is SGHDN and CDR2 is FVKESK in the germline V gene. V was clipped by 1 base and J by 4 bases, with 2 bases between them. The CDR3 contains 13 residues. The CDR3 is CASSQGYNSPLHF. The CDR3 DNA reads TGTGCCAGCAGCCAAGGGTATAATTCACCCCTCCACTTT.

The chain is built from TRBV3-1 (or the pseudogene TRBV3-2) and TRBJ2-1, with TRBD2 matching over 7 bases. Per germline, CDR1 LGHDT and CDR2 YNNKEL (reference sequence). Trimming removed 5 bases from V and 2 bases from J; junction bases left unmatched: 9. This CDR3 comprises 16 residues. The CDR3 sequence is CASSMVWDYPYNEQFF. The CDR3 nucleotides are TGTGCCAGCAGCATGGTCTGGGACTACCCCTACAATGAGCAGTTCTTC.

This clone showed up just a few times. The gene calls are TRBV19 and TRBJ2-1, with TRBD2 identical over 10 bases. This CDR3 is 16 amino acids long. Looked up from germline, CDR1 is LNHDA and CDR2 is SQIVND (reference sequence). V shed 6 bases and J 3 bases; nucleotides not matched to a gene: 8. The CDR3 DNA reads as TGTGCCAGTAGCGGATTAGCGGGAGGCCGCTACAATGAGCAGTTCTTC. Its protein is CASSGLAGGRYNEQFF.

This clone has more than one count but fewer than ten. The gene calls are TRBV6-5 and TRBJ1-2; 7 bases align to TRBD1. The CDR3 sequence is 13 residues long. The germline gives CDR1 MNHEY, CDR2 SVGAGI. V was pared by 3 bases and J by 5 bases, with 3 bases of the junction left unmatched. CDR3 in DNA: TGTGCCAGCAGTTATCGACAGGGTTATGGCTACACCTTC. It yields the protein CASSYRQGYGYTF.

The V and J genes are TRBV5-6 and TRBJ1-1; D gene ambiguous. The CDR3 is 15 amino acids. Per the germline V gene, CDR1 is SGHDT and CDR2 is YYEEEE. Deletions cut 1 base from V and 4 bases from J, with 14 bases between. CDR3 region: CASSLLGVKPTEAFF. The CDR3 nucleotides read TGTGCCAGCAGCTTGCTGGGAGTGAAGCCCACTGAAGCTTTCTTT.

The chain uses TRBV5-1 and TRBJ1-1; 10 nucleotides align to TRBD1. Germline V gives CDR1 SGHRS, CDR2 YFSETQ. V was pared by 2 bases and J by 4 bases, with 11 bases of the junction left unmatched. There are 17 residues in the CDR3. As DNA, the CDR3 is TGCGCCAGCAGCTTTCATGCCGGGACAGGGGCCCGCACTGAAGCTTTCTTT. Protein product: CASSFHAGTGARTEAFF.

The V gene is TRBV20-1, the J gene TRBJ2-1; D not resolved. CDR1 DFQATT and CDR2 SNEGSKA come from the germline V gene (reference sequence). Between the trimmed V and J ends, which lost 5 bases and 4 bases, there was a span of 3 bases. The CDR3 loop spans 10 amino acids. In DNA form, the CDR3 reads TGCAGTGCTCGATACAATGAGCAGTTCTTC. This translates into CSARYNEQFF.

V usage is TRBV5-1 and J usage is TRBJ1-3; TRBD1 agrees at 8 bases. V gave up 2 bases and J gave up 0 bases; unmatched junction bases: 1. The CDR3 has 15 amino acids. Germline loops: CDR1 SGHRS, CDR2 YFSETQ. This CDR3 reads CASSFTGGSGNTIYF. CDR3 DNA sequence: TGCGCCAGCAGCTTTACAGGGGGCTCTGGAAACACCATATATTTT.

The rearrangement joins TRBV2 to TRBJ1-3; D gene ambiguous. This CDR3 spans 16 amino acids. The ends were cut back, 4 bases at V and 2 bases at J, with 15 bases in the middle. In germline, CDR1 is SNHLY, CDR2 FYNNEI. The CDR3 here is CASSVSAGAPGNTIYF. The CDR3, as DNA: TGTGCCAGCAGTGTGAGCGCGGGAGCCCCTGGAAACACCATATATTTT.

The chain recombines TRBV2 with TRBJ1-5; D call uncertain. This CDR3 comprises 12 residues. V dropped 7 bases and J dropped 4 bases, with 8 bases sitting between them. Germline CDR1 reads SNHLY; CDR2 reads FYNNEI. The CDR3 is CASMTQNQPQHF. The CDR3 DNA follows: TGTGCCAGCATGACACAAAATCAGCCCCAGCATTTT.

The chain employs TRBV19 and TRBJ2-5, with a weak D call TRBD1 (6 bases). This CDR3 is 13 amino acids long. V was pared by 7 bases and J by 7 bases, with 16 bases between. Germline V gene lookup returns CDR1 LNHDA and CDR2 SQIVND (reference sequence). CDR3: CASKNGQTSTQYF. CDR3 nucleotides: TGTGCCAGTAAAAATGGACAGACCTCGACCCAGTACTTC.

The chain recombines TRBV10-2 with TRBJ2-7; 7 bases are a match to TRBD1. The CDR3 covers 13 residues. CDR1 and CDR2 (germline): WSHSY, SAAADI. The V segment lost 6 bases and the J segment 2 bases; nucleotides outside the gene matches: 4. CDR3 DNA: TGCGCCAGCAGCTGGGACAGACCCTACGAGCAGTACTTC. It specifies CASSWDRPYEQYF.

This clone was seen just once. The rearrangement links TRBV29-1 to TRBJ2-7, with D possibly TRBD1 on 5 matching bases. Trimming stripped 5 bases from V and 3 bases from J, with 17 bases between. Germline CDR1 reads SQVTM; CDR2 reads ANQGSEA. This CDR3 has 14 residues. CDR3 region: CSVNFPDSFYEQYF. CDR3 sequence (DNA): TGCAGCGTTAATTTCCCTGACAGTTTCTACGAGCAGTACTTC.

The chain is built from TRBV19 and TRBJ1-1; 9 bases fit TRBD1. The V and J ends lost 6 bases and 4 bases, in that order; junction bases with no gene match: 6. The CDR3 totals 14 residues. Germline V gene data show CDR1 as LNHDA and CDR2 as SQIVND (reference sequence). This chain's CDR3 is CASRGTGLATEAFF. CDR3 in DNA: TGTGCCAGTAGGGGGACAGGGCTGGCCACTGAAGCTTTCTTT.